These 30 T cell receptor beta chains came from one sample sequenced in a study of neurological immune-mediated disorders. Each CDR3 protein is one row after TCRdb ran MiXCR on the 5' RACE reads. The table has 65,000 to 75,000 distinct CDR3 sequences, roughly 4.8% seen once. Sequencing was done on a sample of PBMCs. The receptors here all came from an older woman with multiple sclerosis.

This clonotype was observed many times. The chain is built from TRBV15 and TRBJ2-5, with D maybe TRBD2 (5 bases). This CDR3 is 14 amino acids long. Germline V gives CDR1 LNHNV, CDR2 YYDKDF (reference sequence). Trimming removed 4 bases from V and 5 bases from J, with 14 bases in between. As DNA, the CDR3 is TGTGCCACCAGCACAAGAGGGAAGGTCGAGACCCAGTACTTC. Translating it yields CATSTRGKVETQYF.

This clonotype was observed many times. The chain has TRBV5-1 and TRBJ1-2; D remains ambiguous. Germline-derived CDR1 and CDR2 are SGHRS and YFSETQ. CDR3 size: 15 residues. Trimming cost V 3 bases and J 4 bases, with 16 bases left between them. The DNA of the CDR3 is TGCGCCAGCAGCTCCGACCCCGGAGGTACCTATGGCTACACCTTC. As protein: CASSSDPGGTYGYTF.

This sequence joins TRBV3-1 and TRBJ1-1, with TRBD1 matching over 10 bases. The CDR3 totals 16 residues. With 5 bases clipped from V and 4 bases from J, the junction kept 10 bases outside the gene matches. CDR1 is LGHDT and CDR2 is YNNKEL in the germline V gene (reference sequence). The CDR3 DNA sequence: TGTGCCAGCAGCTACGGGACAGGGGTACGTTCCACTGAAGCTTTCTTT. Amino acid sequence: CASSYGTGVRSTEAFF.

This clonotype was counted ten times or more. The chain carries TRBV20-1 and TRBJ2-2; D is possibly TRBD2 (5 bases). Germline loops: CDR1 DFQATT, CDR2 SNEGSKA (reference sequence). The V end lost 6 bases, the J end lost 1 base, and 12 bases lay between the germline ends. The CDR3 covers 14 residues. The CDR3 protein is CSASRGGNTGELFF. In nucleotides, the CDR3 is TGCAGTGCATCCCGAGGAGGGAACACCGGGGAGCTGTTTTTT.

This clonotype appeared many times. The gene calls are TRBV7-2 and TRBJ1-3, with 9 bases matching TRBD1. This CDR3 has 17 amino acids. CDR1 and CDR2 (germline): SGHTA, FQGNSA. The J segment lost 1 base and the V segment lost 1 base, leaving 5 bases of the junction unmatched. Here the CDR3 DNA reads TGTGCCAGCAGCTTAGTAATCGACAGGGGGTCTGGAAACACCATATATTTT. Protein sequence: CASSLVIDRGSGNTIYF.

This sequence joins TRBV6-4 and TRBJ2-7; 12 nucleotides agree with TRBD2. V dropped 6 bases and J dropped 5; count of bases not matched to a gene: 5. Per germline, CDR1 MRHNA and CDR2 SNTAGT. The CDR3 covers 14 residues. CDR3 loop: CASRRLAGVHEQYF. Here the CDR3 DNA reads TGTGCCAGCAGGAGACTAGCGGGAGTTCACGAGCAGTACTTC.

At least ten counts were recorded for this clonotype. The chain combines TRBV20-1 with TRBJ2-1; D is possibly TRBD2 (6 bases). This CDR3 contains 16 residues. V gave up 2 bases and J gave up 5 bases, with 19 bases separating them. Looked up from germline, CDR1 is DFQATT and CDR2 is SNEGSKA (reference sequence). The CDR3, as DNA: TGCAGTGCTAGATCCACCCTTGGGGGGATCAACAATGAGCAGTTCTTC. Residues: CSARSTLGGINNEQFF.

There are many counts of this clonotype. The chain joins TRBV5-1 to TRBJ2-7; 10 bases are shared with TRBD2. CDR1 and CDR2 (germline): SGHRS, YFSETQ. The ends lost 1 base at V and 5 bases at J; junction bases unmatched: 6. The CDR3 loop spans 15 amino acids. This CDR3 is CASSLSASGSDEQYF. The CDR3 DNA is TGCGCCAGCAGCTTGAGCGCTAGCGGGAGTGACGAGCAGTACTTC.

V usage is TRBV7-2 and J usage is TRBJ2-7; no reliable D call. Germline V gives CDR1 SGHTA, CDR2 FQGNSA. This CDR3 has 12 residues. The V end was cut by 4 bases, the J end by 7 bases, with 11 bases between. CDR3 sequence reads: CASSSSLGEQYF. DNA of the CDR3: TGTGCCAGCAGCTCCTCTCTCGGGGAGCAGTACTTC.

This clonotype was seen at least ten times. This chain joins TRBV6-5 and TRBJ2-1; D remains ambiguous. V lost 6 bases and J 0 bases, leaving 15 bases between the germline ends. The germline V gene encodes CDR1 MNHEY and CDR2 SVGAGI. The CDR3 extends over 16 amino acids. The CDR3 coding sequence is TGTGCCAGCAGACCCCCGCCCGAGAGCTCCTACAATGAGCAGTTCTTC. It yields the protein CASRPPPESSYNEQFF.

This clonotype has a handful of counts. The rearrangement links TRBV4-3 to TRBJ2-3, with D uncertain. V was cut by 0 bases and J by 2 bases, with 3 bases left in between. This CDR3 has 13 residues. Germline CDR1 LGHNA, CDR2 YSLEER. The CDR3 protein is CASSQDNTDTQYF. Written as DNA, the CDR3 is TGCGCCAGCAGCCAAGATAACACAGATACGCAGTATTTT.

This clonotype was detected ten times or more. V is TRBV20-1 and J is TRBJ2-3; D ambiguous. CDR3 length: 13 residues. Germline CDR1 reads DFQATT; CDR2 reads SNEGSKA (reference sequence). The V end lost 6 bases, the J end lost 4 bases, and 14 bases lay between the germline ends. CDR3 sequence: CSAIPTPADTQYF. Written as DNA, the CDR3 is TGCAGTGCCATCCCCACCCCAGCAGATACGCAGTATTTT.

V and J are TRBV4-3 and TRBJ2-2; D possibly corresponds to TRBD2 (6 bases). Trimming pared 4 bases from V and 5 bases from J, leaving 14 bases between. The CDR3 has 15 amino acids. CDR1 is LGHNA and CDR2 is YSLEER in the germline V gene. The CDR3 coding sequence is TGCGCCAGCAGCCTCACGGGAGCACGGACCGGGGAGCTGTTTTTT. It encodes CASSLTGARTGELFF.

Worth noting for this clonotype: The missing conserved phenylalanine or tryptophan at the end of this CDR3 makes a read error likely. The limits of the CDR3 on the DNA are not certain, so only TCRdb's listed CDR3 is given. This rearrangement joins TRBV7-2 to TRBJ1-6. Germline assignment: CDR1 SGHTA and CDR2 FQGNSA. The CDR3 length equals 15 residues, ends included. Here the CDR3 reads CASSVIGRDGSPLQV.

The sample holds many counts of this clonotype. In nucleotides, the CDR3 is TGTGCCAGCAGTGTAGCCCGCACAGATACGCAGTATTTT. Its protein product is CASSVARTDTQYF. V and J are TRBV2 and TRBJ2-3; D unclear. V was pared by 4 bases and J by 1 base, with 6 bases between. CDR3 length equals 13 residues. The germline V gene has CDR1 SNHLY and CDR2 FYNNEI.

In nucleotides, the CDR3 is TGTGCCAGCAGCCAAGCACTAAACCAAGAGACCCAGTACTTC. Protein sequence: CASSQALNQETQYF. The genes are TRBV14 and TRBJ2-5; D is ambiguous. Per germline, CDR1 SGHDN and CDR2 FVKESK. CDR3 size: 14 residues. V was cut by 1 base and J by 0 bases, with 6 bases left in between.

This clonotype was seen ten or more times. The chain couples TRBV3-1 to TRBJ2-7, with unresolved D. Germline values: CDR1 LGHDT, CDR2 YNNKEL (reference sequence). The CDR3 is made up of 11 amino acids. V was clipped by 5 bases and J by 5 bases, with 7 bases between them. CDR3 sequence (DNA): TGTGCCAGCAGCAACATCAACGAGCAGTACTTC. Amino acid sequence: CASSNINEQYF.

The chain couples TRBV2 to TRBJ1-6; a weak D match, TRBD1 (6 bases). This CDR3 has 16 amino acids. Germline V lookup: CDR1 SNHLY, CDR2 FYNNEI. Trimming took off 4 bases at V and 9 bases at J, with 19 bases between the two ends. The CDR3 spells CASSGGGQGHSSPLHF. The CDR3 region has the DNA TGTGCCAGCAGTGGGGGAGGGCAGGGGCATTCTTCACCCCTCCACTTT.

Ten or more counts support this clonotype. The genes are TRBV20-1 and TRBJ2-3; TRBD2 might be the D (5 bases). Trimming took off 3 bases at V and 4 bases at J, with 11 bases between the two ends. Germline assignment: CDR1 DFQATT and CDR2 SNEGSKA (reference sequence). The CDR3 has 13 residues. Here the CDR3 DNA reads TGCAGTGCTAGCCTAGGACTTCCAGATACGCAGTATTTT. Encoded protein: CSASLGLPDTQYF.

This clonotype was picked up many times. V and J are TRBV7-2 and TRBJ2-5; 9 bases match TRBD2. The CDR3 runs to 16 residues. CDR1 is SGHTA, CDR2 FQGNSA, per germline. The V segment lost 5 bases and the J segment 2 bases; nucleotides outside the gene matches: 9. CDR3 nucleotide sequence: TGTGCCAGCAGCCACTTGTGGCGGGAGGGGCAAGAGACCCAGTACTTC. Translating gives CASSHLWREGQETQYF.

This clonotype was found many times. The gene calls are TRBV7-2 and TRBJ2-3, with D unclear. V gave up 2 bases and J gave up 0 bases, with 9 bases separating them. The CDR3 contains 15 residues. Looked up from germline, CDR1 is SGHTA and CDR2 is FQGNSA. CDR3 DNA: TGTGCCAGCAGCTTACGTCGGGCTAGCACAGATACGCAGTATTTT. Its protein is CASSLRRASTDTQYF.

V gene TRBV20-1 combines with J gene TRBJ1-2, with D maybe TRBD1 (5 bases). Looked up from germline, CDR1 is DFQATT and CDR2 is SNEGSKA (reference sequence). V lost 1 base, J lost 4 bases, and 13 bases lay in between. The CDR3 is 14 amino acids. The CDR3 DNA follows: TGCAGTGCTAGAGTTGAGGGGCAGACCTATGGCTACACCTTC. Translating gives CSARVEGQTYGYTF.

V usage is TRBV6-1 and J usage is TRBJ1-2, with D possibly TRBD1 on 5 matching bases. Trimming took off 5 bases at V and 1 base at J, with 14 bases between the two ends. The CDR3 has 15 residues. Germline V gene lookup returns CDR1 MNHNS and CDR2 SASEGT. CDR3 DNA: TGTGCCAGCAGTACTGACAGAGGAGATAACTATGGCTACACCTTC. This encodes CASSTDRGDNYGYTF.

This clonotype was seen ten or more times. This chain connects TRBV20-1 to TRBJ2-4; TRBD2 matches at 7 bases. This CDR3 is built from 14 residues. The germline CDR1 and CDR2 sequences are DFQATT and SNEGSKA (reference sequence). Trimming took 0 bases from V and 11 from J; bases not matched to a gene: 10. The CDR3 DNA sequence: TGCAGTGCTAGAGAGAAGGCGGGAGCGGGTGTTCAGTACTTC. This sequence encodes CSAREKAGAGVQYF.

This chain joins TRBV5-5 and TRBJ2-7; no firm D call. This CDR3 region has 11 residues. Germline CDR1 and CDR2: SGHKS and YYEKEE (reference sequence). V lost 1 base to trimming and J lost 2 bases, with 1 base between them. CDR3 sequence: CASSLPYEQYF. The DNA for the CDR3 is TGTGCCAGCAGCTTGCCCTACGAGCAGTACTTC. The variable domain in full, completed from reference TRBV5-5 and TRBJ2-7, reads DAGVTQSPTHLIKTRGQQVTLRCSPISGHKSVSWYQQVLGQGPQFIFQYYEKEERGRGNFPDRFSARQFPNYSSELNVNALLLGDSALYLCASSLPYEQYFGPGTRLTVT.

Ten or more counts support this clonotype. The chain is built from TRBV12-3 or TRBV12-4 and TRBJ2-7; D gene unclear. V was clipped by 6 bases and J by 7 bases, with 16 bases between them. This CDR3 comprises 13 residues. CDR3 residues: CASSPVNLGEQYF. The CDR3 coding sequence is TGTGCCAGCAGCCCCGTGAACCTCGGAGAGCAGTACTTC.

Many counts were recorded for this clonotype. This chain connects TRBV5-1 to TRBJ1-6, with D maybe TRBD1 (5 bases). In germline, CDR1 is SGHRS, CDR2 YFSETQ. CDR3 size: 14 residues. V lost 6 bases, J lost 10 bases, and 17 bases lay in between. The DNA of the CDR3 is TGCGCCAGCACTGCGTTGGGGGATCGGTCACCCCTCCACTTT. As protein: CASTALGDRSPLHF.

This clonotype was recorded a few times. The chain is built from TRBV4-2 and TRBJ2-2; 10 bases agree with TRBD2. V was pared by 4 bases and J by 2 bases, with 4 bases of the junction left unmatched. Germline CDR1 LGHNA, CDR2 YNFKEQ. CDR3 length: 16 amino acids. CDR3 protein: CASSRGLAVNTGELFF. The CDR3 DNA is TGTGCCAGCAGCCGAGGACTAGCGGTCAACACCGGGGAGCTGTTTTTT.

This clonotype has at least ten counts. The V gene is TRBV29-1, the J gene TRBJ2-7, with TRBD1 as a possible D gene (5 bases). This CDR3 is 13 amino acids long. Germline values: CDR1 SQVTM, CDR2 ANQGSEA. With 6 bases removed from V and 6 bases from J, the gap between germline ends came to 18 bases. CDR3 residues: CSVVGAQTAEQYF. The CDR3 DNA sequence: TGCAGCGTGGTTGGGGCCCAAACCGCCGAGCAGTACTTC.

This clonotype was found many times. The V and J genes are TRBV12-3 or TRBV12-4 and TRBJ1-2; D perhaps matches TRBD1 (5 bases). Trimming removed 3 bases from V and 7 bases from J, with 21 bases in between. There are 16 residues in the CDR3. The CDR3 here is CASSFEVIVGAGGYTF. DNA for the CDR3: TGTGCCAGCAGTTTCGAGGTCATCGTAGGGGCGGGTGGCTACACCTTC.